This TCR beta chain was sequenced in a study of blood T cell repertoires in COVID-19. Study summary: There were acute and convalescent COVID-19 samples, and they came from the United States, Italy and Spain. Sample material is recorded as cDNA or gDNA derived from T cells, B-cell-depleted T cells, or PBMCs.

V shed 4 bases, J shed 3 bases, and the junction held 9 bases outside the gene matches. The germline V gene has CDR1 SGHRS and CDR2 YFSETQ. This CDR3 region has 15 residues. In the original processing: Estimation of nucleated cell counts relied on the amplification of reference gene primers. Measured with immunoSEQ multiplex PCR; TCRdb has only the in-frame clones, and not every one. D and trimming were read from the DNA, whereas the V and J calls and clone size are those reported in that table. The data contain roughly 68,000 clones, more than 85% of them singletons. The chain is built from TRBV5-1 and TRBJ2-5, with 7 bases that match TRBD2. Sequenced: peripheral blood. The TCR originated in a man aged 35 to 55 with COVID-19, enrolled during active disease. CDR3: CASSPGQRGEETQYF. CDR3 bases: TGCGCCAGCAGCCCGGGCCAGCGGGGAGAAGAGACCCAGTACTTC.